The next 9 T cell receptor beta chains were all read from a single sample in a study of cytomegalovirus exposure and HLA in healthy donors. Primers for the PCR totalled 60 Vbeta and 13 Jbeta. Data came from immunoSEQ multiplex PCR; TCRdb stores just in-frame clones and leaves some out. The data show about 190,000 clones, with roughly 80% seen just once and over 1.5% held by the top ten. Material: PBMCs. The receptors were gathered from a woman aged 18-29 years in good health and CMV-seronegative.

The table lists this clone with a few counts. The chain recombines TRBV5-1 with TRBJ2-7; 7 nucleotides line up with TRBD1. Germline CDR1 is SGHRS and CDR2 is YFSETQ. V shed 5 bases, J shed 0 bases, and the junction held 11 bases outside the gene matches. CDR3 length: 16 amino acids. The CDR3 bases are TGCGCCAGCAGTCAGTCCGGGACAGTCTTCTCCTACGAGCAGTACTTC. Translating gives CASSQSGTVFSYEQYF.

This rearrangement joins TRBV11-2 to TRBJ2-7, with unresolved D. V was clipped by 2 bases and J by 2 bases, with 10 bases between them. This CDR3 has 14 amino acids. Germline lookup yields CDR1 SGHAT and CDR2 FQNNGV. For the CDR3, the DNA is TGTGCCAGCAGCTTACCGAGGTCTACCTACGAGCAGTACTTC. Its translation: CASSLPRSTYEQYF.

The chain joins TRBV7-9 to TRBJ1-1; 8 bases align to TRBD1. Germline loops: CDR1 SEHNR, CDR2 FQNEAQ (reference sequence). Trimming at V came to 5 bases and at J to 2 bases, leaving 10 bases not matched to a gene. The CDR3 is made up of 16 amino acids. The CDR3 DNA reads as TGTGCCAGCAGCACTGGACAGGGAGGTGGTAACACTGAAGCTTTCTTT. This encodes CASSTGQGGGNTEAFF.

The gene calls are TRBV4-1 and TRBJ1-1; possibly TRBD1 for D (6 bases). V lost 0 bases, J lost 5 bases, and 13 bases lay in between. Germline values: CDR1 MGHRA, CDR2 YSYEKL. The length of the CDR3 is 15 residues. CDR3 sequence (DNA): TGCGCCAGCAGCCAAGAGCGGGGGGCGGGTACTGAAGCTTTCTTT. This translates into CASSQERGAGTEAFF.

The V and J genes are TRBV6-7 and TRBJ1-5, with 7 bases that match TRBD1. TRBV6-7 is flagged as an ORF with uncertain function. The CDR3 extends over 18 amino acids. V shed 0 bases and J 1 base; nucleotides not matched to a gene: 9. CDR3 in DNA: TGTGCCAGCAGTTACTCACCCCACGACAGGGTCAGCAATCAGCCCCAGCATTTT. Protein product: CASSYSPHDRVSNQPQHF.

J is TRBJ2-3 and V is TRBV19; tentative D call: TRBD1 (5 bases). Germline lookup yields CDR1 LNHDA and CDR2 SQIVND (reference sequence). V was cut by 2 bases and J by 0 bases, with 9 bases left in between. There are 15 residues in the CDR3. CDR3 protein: CASSIRGTSTDTQYF. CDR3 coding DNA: TGTGCCAGTAGTATAAGGGGAACTAGCACAGATACGCAGTATTTT.

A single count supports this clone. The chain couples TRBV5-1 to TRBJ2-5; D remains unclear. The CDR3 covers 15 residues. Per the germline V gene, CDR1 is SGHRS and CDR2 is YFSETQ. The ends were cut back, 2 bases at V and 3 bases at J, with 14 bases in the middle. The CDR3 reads CASSLTVARKETQYF. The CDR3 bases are TGCGCCAGCAGCTTAACAGTGGCCAGAAAAGAGACCCAGTACTTC. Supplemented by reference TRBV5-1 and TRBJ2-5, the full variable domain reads KAGVTQTPRYLIKTRGQQVTLSCSPISGHRSVSWYQQTPGQGLQFLFEYFSETQRNKGNFPGRFSGRQFSNSRSEMNVSTLELGDSALYLCASSLTVARKETQYFGPGTRLLVL.

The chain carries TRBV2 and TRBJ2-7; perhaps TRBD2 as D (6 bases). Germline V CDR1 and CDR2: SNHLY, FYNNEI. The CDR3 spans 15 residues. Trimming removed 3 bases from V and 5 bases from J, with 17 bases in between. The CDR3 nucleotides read TGTGCCAGCAGTGATTGGACACTCCCGGGGGACGAGCAGTACTTC. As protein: CASSDWTLPGDEQYF.

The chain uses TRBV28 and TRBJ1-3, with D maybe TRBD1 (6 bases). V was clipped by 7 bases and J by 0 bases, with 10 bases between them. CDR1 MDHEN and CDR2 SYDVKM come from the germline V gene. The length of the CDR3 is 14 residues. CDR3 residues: CASNRESSGNTIYF. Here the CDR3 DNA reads TGTGCCAGCAACAGGGAGAGCTCTGGAAACACCATATATTTT.